This TCR beta chain was observed in a study of OX40 agonist ivuxolimab in advanced cancers. The wider study: Cohort: around 79% men, mean age approximately 60, aged roughly 20 to 79. Overall study results and limits: No determination was made of the antigen specificity of the expanded peripheral T cells. Clonal expansion was seen in CD4+ and CD8+ blood T cells by week 6 at 0.1 to 3.0 mg/kg.

A note on this clone: Its antigen remains unidentified.

Here immunoSEQ multiplex PCR was the method, and the copy in TCRdb shows in-frame clones only, minus some. The top ten hold roughly 2.1% of the sample, which has 100,000 or so clones, around 86% seen once. This CDR3 is built from 13 residues. The trim removed 6 bases at V and 5 bases at J, leaving 0 bases unmatched. The germline gives CDR1 SNHLY, CDR2 FYNNEI. The source of this sequence is an adult with an advanced solid tumor such as melanoma, head and neck, liver or kidney cancer. The chain is built from TRBV2 and TRBJ2-1, with 11 bases matching TRBD2. The material was CD4+ or CD8+ T cells sorted from blood, obtained in a trial of the OX40 agonist ivuxolimab. CDR3 amino acids: CASRLAGDNEQFF. CDR3 DNA sequence: TGTGCCAGCAGACTAGCGGGAGACAATGAGCAGTTCTTC.